This T cell receptor beta chain was sequenced during a study of PD-1 blockade in mismatch repair-deficient tumors (dated by TCRdb to about 2017). With regard to the full study: The trial enrolled some 82 consecutive patients with roughly twelve mismatch repair-deficient cancer types between 2013 and 2016, all previously treated and progressing. Deep sequencing of TCR CDR3 regions was used to track tumor-associated T cell clones in peripheral blood of patients responding to PD-1 blockade.

On the study overall, not on this receptor specifically: Clones residing in the tumor, which were often undetectable in blood before treatment, expanded quickly after pembrolizumab and then contracted, generally before radiologic responses.

Libraries were prepared through the immunoSEQ multiplex PCR assay. TCRdb took this table from immuneACCESS and kept in-frame rearrangements with V and J called. Such tables lack part of the clones; where checked against another copy, unresolved V genes explain under half of the gap, and the rest is unexplained. The sample data list around 23,000 clones, and more than 80% of these were observed just once. About 19% of the sample is in the top ten clones. Trimming costs V 2 bases and J 5 bases, and their ends lie 9 bases apart. From its cysteine to its phenylalanine, the CDR3 spans 12 amino acids. Only the CDR3 DNA stays, 36 bases, in frame from base 1. Taken from the germline V gene (reference sequence), the CDR1 and CDR2 loops are GTSNPN and SVGIG. The label giving this sample's time point can be read as: peripheral blood 12 weeks after first pembrolizumab dose. Mismatch repair deficiency was established in every enrolled patient by polymerase chain reaction or immunohistochemistry. A few patients who responded to pembrolizumab therapy underwent TCR sequencing. The phase II trial prospectively evaluated PD-1 blockade with pembrolizumab in advanced mismatch repair-deficient cancers, independent of tissue of origin. Serial peripheral blood T cell samples were collected before and at multiple times after starting PD-1 blockade. Blood sampling time points were reported as weeks after the first dose of pembrolizumab.

Notes on this clone: No antigen is known for it. Per-base quality was not reported, and no clone a single base away is much larger than it.

Source: peripheral blood, taken 12 weeks after starting pembrolizumab. The sequence is built from TRBV30 and TRBJ1-2; no D segment can be confidently identified. The receptor was derived from an adult with mismatch repair-deficient cancer. The CDR3 in this case is CAWSLEQYGYTF. The sequence in DNA is TGTGCCTGGAGTCTCGAACAGTATGGCTACACCTTC.